This TCR beta chain was sequenced in a study of T cells after yellow fever vaccination. Study observations and caveats: Contaminating bulk clonotypes could be abundant in FACS-sorted repertoires. Researchers noted that a small share of clonotypes showed up in both CD4 and CD8 compartments. Reappearance after the booster was seen for most primary-vaccination clones, at 96% CD4 and 75% to 90% CD8.

V was clipped by 8 bases and J by 10 bases, with 14 bases between them. The CDR3 has 11 amino acids. Germline-derived CDR1 and CDR2 are SGHAT and FQNNGV. The table lists this clonotype with a few counts. Its antigen is undetermined. 5'RACE template switching produced TCR cDNA carrying a universal primer site and UMIs. TCRdb fed the 5' RACE reads into MiXCR, producing one record per CDR3 protein. This table has hundreds of thousands of distinct CDR3 sequences, approximately 13% appearing once. This TCR was recovered from a man younger than 40 who received the YFV17D yellow fever vaccine. The J gene is TRBJ1-1, the V gene TRBV11-2; unclear D gene. The sample in question was PBMCs, obtained on the day of the yellow fever booster vaccination. CDR3 sequence: CASAPPPGAFF. DNA for the CDR3: TGTGCCAGCGCTCCCCCTCCTGGAGCTTTCTTT.